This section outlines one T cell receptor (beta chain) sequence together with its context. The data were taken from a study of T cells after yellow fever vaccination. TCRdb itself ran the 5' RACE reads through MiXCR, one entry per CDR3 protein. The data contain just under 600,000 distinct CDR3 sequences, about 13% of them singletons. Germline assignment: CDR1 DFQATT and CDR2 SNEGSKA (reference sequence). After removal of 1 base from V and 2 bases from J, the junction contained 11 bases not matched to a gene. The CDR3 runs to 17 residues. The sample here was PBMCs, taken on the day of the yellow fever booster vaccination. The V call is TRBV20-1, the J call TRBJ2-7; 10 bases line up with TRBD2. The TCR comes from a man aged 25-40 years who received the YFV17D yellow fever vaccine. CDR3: CSARVSSGRANPYEQYF. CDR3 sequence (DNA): TGCAGTGCTAGAGTATCGAGCGGGAGGGCTAACCCCTACGAGCAGTACTTC.